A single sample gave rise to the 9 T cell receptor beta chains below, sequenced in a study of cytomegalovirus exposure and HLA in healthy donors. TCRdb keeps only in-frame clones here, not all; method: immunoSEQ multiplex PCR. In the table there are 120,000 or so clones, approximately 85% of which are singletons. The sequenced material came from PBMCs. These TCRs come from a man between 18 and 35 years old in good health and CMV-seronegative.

As DNA, the CDR3 is TGTGCCAGCAGCGAAGGGGCTGGACAGGGTAGGTATGAGCAGTTCTTC. It specifies CASSEGAGQGRYEQFF. V usage is TRBV9 and J usage is TRBJ2-1; 8 bases line up with TRBD1. The CDR3 has 16 residues. Germline trimming cut 3 bases from V and 8 bases from J; bases unmatched to any gene: 13. Per germline, CDR1 SGDLS and CDR2 YYNGEE.

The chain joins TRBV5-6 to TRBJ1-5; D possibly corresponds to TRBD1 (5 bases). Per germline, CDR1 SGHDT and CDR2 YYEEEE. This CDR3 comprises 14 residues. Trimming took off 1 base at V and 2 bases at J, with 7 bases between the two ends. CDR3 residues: CASSLRRGNQPQHF. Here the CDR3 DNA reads TGTGCCAGCAGCTTGCGCAGGGGCAATCAGCCCCAGCATTTT.

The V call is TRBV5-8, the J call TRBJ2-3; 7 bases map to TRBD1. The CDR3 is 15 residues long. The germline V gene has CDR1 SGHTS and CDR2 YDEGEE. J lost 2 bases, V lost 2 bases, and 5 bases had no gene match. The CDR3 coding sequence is TGTGCCAGCAGCTTCGGCAGGGGGTCCACAGATACGCAGTATTTT. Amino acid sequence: CASSFGRGSTDTQYF.

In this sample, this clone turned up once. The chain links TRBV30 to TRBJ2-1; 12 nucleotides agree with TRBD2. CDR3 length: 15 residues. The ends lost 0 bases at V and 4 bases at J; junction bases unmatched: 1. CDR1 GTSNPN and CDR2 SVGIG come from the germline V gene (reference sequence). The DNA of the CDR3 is TGTGCCTGGAGTGTTACTAGCGGGGGGTACAATGAGCAGTTCTTC. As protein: CAWSVTSGGYNEQFF.

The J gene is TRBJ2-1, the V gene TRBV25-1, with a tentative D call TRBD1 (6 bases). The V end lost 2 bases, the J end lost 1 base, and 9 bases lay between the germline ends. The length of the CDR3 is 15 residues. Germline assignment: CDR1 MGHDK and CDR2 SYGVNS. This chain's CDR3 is CASSEVGGSYNEQFF. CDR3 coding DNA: TGTGCCAGCAGTGAAGTAGGGGGATCCTACAATGAGCAGTTCTTC.

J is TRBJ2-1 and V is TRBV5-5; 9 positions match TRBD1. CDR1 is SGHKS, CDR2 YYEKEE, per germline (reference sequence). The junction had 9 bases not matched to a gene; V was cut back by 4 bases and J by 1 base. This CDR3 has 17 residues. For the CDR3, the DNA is TGTGCCAGCAGCACAGGACAGGGGATATTTTCCTACAATGAGCAGTTCTTC. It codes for CASSTGQGIFSYNEQFF.

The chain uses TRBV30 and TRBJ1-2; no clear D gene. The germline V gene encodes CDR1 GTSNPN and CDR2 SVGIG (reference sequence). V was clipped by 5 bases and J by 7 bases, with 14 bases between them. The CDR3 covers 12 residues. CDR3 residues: CAWLTPPGGYTF. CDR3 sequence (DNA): TGTGCCTGGTTAACCCCGCCGGGTGGCTACACCTTC.

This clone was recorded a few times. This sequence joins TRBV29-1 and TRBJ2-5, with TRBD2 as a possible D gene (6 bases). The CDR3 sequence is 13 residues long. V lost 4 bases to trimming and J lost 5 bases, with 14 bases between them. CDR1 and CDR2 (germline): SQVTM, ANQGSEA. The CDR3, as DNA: TGCAGCGTTGCCGTGGGGGGTCGGGAGACCCAGTACTTC. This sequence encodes CSVAVGGRETQYF.

This CDR3 is CASSSQQGFAYEQYF. CDR3 bases: TGCGCCAGCAGCTCTCAACAGGGATTCGCCTACGAGCAGTACTTC. V usage is TRBV5-1 and J usage is TRBJ2-7, with D possibly being TRBD1 (6 bases). This CDR3 comprises 15 residues. Germline CDR1 is SGHRS and CDR2 is YFSETQ. V shed 3 bases and J shed 2 bases, with 15 bases lying between them.